The next 27 T cell receptor beta chains were all read from a single sample in a study of blood T cells in healthy people across ages. The second PCR ran about 6 to 12 cycles with a sample-barcoded 5' primer and J-beta primers. TCRdb analysed the 5' RACE reads with MiXCR anew, one entry per CDR3 protein. Here the sample spans about 1.1 million distinct CDR3 sequences, approximately 38% being singletons. Sequencing was done on a sample of blood. These receptors were obtained from a man between 18 and 35 years old in good health.

This clonotype has at least ten counts. V usage is TRBV20-1 and J usage is TRBJ2-1; 8 bases are a match to TRBD1. CDR1 DFQATT and CDR2 SNEGSKA come from the germline V gene (reference sequence). Losses at the gene ends were 6 bases for V and 0 bases for J; bases not matched to a gene: 7. The CDR3 is 15 amino acids. The CDR3, as DNA: TGCAGTGCCAACACCGGGACAGGCTCCTACAATGAGCAGTTCTTC. It yields the protein CSANTGTGSYNEQFF.

V is TRBV4-3 and J is TRBJ2-7; D ambiguous. V lost 1 base to trimming and J lost 3 bases, with 13 bases between them. The CDR3 length is 15 residues. The germline V gene encodes CDR1 LGHNA and CDR2 YSLEER. The CDR3 coding sequence is TGCGCCAGCAGCCAAGGGGTAGACGGGTTCTACGAGCAGTACTTC. This translates into CASSQGVDGFYEQYF.

This sequence joins TRBV29-1 and TRBJ1-1; the D is unclear. CDR1 and CDR2 (germline): SQVTM, ANQGSEA. This CDR3 spans 15 amino acids. Trimming took 2 bases from V and 0 from J, leaving 13 bases between them. The CDR3 coding sequence is TGCAGCGTTGAAAAGGCGGGCAGATTGAACACTGAAGCTTTCTTT. Translating it yields CSVEKAGRLNTEAFF.

In regard to this clonotype: Being one base from a much bigger clone, this may be a read error. The rearrangement links TRBV25-1 to TRBJ1-6; no definite D call. Trimming took off 2 bases at V and 9 bases at J, with 11 bases between the two ends. The length of the CDR3 is 14 residues. CDR1 and CDR2 (germline): MGHDK, SYGVNS. The CDR3 loop is CASSERTSGSPLHF. CDR3 DNA: TGTGCCAGCAGTGAACGGACTTCGGGTTCACCCCTCCACTTT.

Many counts were recorded for this clonotype. The V gene is TRBV20-1, the J gene TRBJ1-6; the match to TRBD1 covers 11 bases. The CDR3 has 15 residues. Trimming took 5 bases from V and 7 from J; bases not matched to a gene: 7. Germline loops: CDR1 DFQATT, CDR2 SNEGSKA (reference sequence). CDR3 bases: TGCAGTGCTGGGCGCGGGACAGGGGGGAATTCACCCCTCCACTTT. The encoded protein is CSAGRGTGGNSPLHF.

The CDR3 coding sequence is TGCGCCAGCAGCCAACTGACAGGGGGCGCGGACGAGCAGTTCTTC. Amino acids: CASSQLTGGADEQFF. The gene calls are TRBV4-3 and TRBJ2-1, with TRBD1 identical over 10 bases. This CDR3 has 15 amino acids. Unmatched junction bases numbered 8, after V lost 2 bases and J lost 10 bases. Germline CDR1 reads LGHNA; CDR2 reads YSLEER.

The CDR3 nucleotides are TGTGCCAGCAGCTTAGCCATGCGGACTGAAGCTTTCTTT. It specifies CASSLAMRTEAFF. This chain connects TRBV7-2 to TRBJ1-1; no clear D gene. This CDR3 is 13 amino acids long. Germline CDR1 is SGHTA and CDR2 is FQGNSA. V was trimmed by 0 bases and J by 5 bases, leaving 7 bases between them.

The chain links TRBV5-1 to TRBJ2-1, with D possibly matching TRBD2 (6 bases). Germline V gene sequence: CDR1 SGHRS, CDR2 YFSETQ. The CDR3 sequence is 18 residues long. Trimming removed 3 bases at V and 0 bases at J, with 19 bases between. The CDR3 reads CASSSRLGATRSYNEQFF. CDR3 nucleotides: TGCGCCAGCAGCTCCAGACTAGGTGCTACCCGCTCCTACAATGAGCAGTTCTTC.

V usage is TRBV29-1 and J usage is TRBJ1-5, with TRBD1 matching over 11 bases. Unmatched junction bases numbered 8, after V lost 7 bases and J lost 3 bases. The CDR3 contains 15 residues. Germline loops: CDR1 SQVTM, CDR2 ANQGSEA. CDR3: CSATGTGGDNQPQHF. The CDR3 bases are TGCAGCGCTACAGGGACAGGGGGAGACAATCAGCCCCAGCATTTT.

The chain links TRBV20-1 to TRBJ2-3, with D perhaps assigned TRBD1 or TRBD2 (5 bases each). This CDR3 has 16 residues. From germline, CDR1 is DFQATT and CDR2 SNEGSKA (reference sequence). V was shortened by 4 bases and J by 0 bases, with 17 bases between the two germline ends. CDR3: CSATPHGAASTDTQYF. The CDR3 DNA sequence: TGCAGTGCTACCCCTCACGGGGCGGCGAGCACAGATACGCAGTATTTT.

V and J are TRBV7-6 and TRBJ2-2; D remains ambiguous. V gave up 5 bases and J gave up 6 bases, with 16 bases separating them. Germline assignment: CDR1 SGHVS and CDR2 FNYEAQ. CDR3 length: 15 amino acids. The CDR3 DNA reads TGTGCCAGCAGCCAAGCCCCGACCTTTGCCGGGGAGCTGTTTTTT. This translates into CASSQAPTFAGELFF.

This clonotype was counted only a few times. This sequence joins TRBV6-1 and TRBJ2-1; 15 bases are shared with TRBD2. Germline assignment: CDR1 MNHNS and CDR2 SASEGT. The V segment lost 6 bases and the J segment 1 base; nucleotides outside the gene matches: 7. There are 18 residues in the CDR3. The CDR3 loop reads CASSRGLAGGDSYNEQFF. Written as DNA, the CDR3 is TGTGCCAGCAGCCGGGGACTAGCGGGGGGAGATTCCTACAATGAGCAGTTCTTC.

V usage is TRBV12-3 or TRBV12-4 and J usage is TRBJ1-1, with a possible D match to TRBD1 (5 bases). The ends were cut back, 4 bases at V and 7 bases at J, with 16 bases in the middle. This CDR3 contains 14 residues. The CDR3 region is CASSSAGGNLEAFF. The CDR3 coding sequence is TGTGCCAGCAGTTCGGCCGGGGGGAACCTTGAAGCTTTCTTT.

The chain couples TRBV6-5 to TRBJ2-1, with TRBD2 identical over 9 bases. The CDR3 totals 13 residues. The germline V gene has CDR1 MNHEY and CDR2 SVGAGI. The V and J ends lost 4 bases and 11 bases, in that order; junction bases with no gene match: 6. The CDR3 sequence: CASSSGLASKQFF. The CDR3 bases are TGTGCCAGCAGTTCCGGACTAGCGAGCAAGCAGTTCTTC.

The table lists this clonotype with a few counts. This chain connects TRBV3-1 to TRBJ2-1, with no clear D. In germline, CDR1 is LGHDT, CDR2 YNNKEL (reference sequence). The CDR3 is made up of 16 amino acids. V lost 0 bases to trimming and J lost 4 bases, with 13 bases between them. Here the CDR3 reads CASSQEGGWGYNEQFF. The CDR3 DNA reads TGTGCCAGCAGCCAAGAGGGCGGTTGGGGTTACAATGAGCAGTTCTTC.

CDR3 in amino acids: CASSQEWRQGFDEQYF. The CDR3 DNA reads TGCGCCAGCAGCCAAGAATGGAGACAGGGGTTCGATGAGCAGTACTTC. The chain is built from TRBV4-3 and TRBJ2-5, with 8 positions matching TRBD1. The CDR3 is made up of 16 amino acids. Germline CDR1 is LGHNA and CDR2 is YSLEER. V shed 0 bases and J 11 bases; nucleotides not matched to a gene: 14.

There are a few counts of this clonotype. The chain is built from TRBV4-1 and TRBJ1-5; D is possibly TRBD1 (5 bases). Between the trimmed V and J ends, which lost 0 bases and 2 bases, there was a span of 11 bases. The CDR3 loop spans 16 amino acids. Germline values: CDR1 MGHRA, CDR2 YSYEKL. CDR3 nucleotides: TGCGCCAGCAGCCAAGAAGGCTCGGGGGGCAATCAGCCCCAGCATTTT. It translates to CASSQEGSGGNQPQHF.

The V gene is TRBV2, the J gene TRBJ2-7, with 7 bases aligning to TRBD1. There are 16 residues in the CDR3. The germline CDR1 and CDR2 sequences are SNHLY and FYNNEI. V lost 3 bases and J lost 7; bases outside the gene matches: 15. CDR3 sequence reads: CASSERQGSSYNEQYF. The CDR3 bases are TGTGCCAGCAGTGAGCGACAGGGTAGCTCCTACAATGAGCAGTACTTC.

About this clonotype itself: This may be a read error, as it is one base from a much larger clone. The V call is TRBV7-2, the J call TRBJ2-7; D may be TRBD1 (5 bases). The end of the DNA aligns better with TRBJ2-5, so the J call may be wrong. Germline V CDR1 and CDR2: SGHTA, FQGNSA. The CDR3 sequence is 13 residues long. CDR3 in DNA: TGTGCCAGCAGCTTACCAGGGAAAGCGACCCAGTACTTC. Amino acids: CASSLPGKATQYF.

The chain combines TRBV28 with TRBJ1-2; D is undetermined. Germline CDR1 and CDR2: MDHEN and SYDVKM. V was trimmed by 11 bases and J by 3 bases, leaving 16 bases between them. The CDR3 is made up of 13 amino acids. The CDR3 sequence is CAHSTAPYYGYTF. The CDR3 nucleotides read TGTGCCCACAGTACGGCACCTTACTATGGCTACACCTTC.

The V gene is TRBV10-3, the J gene TRBJ1-3; D is ambiguous. V was cut by 2 bases and J by 4 bases, with 12 bases left in between. Germline CDR1 and CDR2: ENHRY and SYGVKD. The CDR3 has 15 amino acids. The DNA of the CDR3 is TGTGCCATCAGTGAGGCCCGGGGATCCGGAAACACCATATATTTT. Its protein is CAISEARGSGNTIYF.

The gene calls are TRBV2 and TRBJ2-3; no firm D call. Trimming took off 7 bases at V and 4 bases at J, with 6 bases between the two ends. Germline V lookup: CDR1 SNHLY, CDR2 FYNNEI. This CDR3 has 11 residues. The CDR3 region has the DNA TGTGCCAGCAACCCCTCAGATACGCAGTATTTT. It translates to CASNPSDTQYF.

This clonotype was recorded a few times. The genes are TRBV7-3 and TRBJ1-2; weak D call: TRBD1 (5 bases). The CDR3 spans 15 residues. From germline, CDR1 is SGHTA and CDR2 FQGTGA. Trimming pared 1 base from V and 6 bases from J, leaving 15 bases between. The CDR3 spells CASSLRIWGGDGYTF. The DNA for the CDR3 is TGTGCCAGCAGCTTAAGAATATGGGGGGGGGATGGCTACACCTTC.

This clonotype was recorded a few times. The rearrangement uses TRBV27 and TRBJ1-5; 10 bases line up with TRBD1. CDR1 MNHEY and CDR2 SMNVEV come from the germline V gene (reference sequence). Trimming cost V 7 bases and J 5 bases; bases outside gene matches: 5. The CDR3 length is 14 residues. DNA of the CDR3: TGTGCCAGCACCGAGACAGGGGGCCATCAGCCCCAGCATTTT. This sequence encodes CASTETGGHQPQHF.

This clonotype was detected ten times or more. V is TRBV28 and J is TRBJ1-1, with TRBD1 as a possible D gene (5 bases). V shed 2 bases and J shed 1 base, with 8 bases lying between them. This CDR3 has 14 residues. Per the germline V gene, CDR1 is MDHEN and CDR2 is SYDVKM. CDR3 nucleotides: TGTGCCAGCAGTTTAAGACAGTCGAACACTGAAGCTTTCTTT. Translated: CASSLRQSNTEAFF.

This chain links TRBV7-9 with TRBJ1-2; D gene ambiguous. This CDR3 contains 17 residues. The V end was cut by 1 base, the J end by 2 bases, with 17 bases between. In germline, CDR1 is SEHNR, CDR2 FQNEAQ (reference sequence). CDR3 loop: CASSLVLGVPTNYGYTF. CDR3 in DNA: TGTGCCAGCAGCTTAGTTCTCGGAGTCCCTACCAACTATGGCTACACCTTC.

CDR3 in amino acids: CSASMGARPSEQFF. CDR3 DNA: TGCAGTGCTAGTATGGGGGCCCGGCCTAGTGAGCAGTTCTTC. The chain employs TRBV20-1 and TRBJ2-1, with D perhaps TRBD1 (6 bases). Germline lookup yields CDR1 DFQATT and CDR2 SNEGSKA (reference sequence). The CDR3 contains 14 residues. Trimming took off 3 bases at V and 9 bases at J, with 18 bases between the two ends.